The entry below gives a single TCR beta chain sequence along with its context. Its antigen is currently unknown. V lost 4 bases and J lost 5; bases outside the gene matches: 14. The CDR3 totals 16 residues. From germline, CDR1 is SGDLS and CDR2 YYNGEE. The record originates from a study of long-term antiretroviral therapy in people with HIV. Investigators performed immunoSEQ version v3.0 at survey level. TCRdb keeps only in-frame clones here, not all; method: immunoSEQ multiplex PCR. In the table there are 25,000 to 35,000 clones, approximately 96% of which are singletons. Findings and limits, study-wide: Every time point showed a repertoire led by clones expanded before ART. Post-ART diversity increased but stayed below transplant donor controls.

This clonotype was obtained from a man aged 25 to 40 with HIV. The chain couples TRBV9 to TRBJ2-5, with 7 bases aligning to TRBD2. The sample was unsorted PBMCs, taken about 6.6 years after starting antiretroviral therapy. CDR3 coding DNA: TGTGCCAGCAGCTCACACCCCCGGGGAGGGCTGGAGACCCAGTACTTC. Translation gives CASSSHPRGGLETQYF. Based on the CDR3 plus reference TRBV9 and TRBJ2-5, the full variable domain is DSGVTQTPKHLITATGQRVTLRCSPRSGDLSVYWYQQSLDQGLQFLIQYYNGEERAKGNILERFSAQQFPDLHSELNLSSLELGDSALYFCASSSHPRGGLETQYFGPGTRLLVL.